What follows describes a single TCR beta chain. No antigen is known for it. The data were obtained in a study of T cells expressing NK-cell markers. Study at large: Repertoires of TCR beta were obtained from T cells sorted as CD3+CD56+NKG2C+, CD3+CD56+NKG2C- and CD3+CD56-NKG2C+.

Study-wide findings and caveats: Of CD8+ T cells, about 1.0-7.5% belonged to dominant NKG2C+ clonotypes in five or six donors. These clonotypes additionally ranked first within the CD3+CD56-NKG2C+ fraction of four donors.

This CDR3 is 16 amino acids long. Germline V gives CDR1 SGDLS, CDR2 YYNGEE. UMI-tagged 5'RACE template switching yielded the TCR beta cDNA. TCRdb processed the 5' RACE reads again and assigns one entry to each CDR3 protein, with no DNA. The sample is made up of more than 400,000 distinct CDR3 sequences, and the top ten hold 7.3% of it. The receptor's source is a woman between 18 and 69 years old in good health. Sequencing used blood T cells: a sorted CD56 or NKG2C T cell subset, CD4+ or CD8+ T cells, or bulk PBMC T cells (not recorded which). This chain connects TRBV9 to TRBJ2-2. Here the CDR3 reads CASSLRRDGYTGELFF.